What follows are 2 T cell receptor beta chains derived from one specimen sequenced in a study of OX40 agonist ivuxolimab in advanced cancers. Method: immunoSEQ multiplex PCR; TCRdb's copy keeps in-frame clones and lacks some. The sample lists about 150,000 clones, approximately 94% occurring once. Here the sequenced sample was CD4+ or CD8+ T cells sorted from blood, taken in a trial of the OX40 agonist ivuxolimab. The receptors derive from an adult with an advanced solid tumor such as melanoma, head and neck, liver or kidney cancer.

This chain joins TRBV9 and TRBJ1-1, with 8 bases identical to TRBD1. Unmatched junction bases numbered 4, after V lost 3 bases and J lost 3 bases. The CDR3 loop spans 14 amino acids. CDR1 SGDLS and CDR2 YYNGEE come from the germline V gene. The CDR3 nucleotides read TGTGCCAGCAGCGCAGGGGGCGGGTACACTGAAGCTTTCTTT. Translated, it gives CASSAGGGYTEAFF.

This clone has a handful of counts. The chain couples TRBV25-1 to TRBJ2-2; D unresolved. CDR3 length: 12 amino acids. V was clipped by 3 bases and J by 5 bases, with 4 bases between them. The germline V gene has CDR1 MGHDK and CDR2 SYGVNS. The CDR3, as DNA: TGTGCCAGCAGTGATATTACCGGGGAGCTGTTTTTT. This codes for CASSDITGELFF.